The sequence of this TCR beta chain was determined in a study of CD8+CD57+ T cells in acquired aplastic anemia (dated by TCRdb to the late 2010s). Concerning the study at large: A mean of about 3.2 ug of DNA, ranging from about 0.19 to 27.4 ug, was extracted from sorted CD4+ and CD8+ cells. A CD8+CD57+ expansion meant a frequency higher than the mean frequency seen in healthy subjects. General study outcomes and caveats: Twenty-nine CD8+ CDR3 sequences were found to be shared between patients and controls, but these sequences appeared to be highly expressed in patients and within the immunodominant clones of the patients. No significant difference in CD8+ Simpson's diversity was found between patients and healthy controls (P=0.060).

The patients picked for sequencing were ones in whom flow cytometry had shown an expansion of CD8+CD57+ cells. Every patient had a diagnosis of severe acquired aplastic anemia based on International Study of Aplastic Anemia and Agranulocytosis and Camitta criteria. No patient had received any therapy when blood was sampled. The study deep-sequenced TCR repertoires of sorted CD4+ and CD8+ blood T cells from severe aplastic anemia patients and healthy subjects. Patients were enrolled under clinicaltrials.gov protocols 00001620, 01623167, 00001397, 00071045, 00081523 and 00961064 in the USA. Ficoll-Paque density gradient centrifugation was used to isolate peripheral blood mononuclear cells. Before DNA extraction, CD4+ and CD8+ T cells were sorted by FACS or by magnetic beads. TCR beta VDJ combination and CDR3 sequence profiling used genomic DNA as the template. TCR repertoire sequencing was run on an Illumina HiSeq 2000. The study's processing was this. TRBV/TRBJ rearrangement plots, CDR3 size and DJ length profiles, and Simpson's diversity index were used to assess repertoires. Whichever DNA sequence was most abundant in the deep sequencing data was defined as the immunodominant clone. CDR3 amino acid sequences were checked for sharing between subjects and were compared against published repertoires and the VDJdb database. Clones were called with MiXCR by TCRdb after fastp trimmed the public reads at Q25, and only in-frame beta chains were retained. CDR3 protein duplicates are merged, each entry listing the most common genes and DNA. The V and J calls follow TCRdb's processing rather than the paper's. The sample data list 450,000 to 600,000 distinct CDR3 sequences, and more than 25% of these were observed just once. The top ten clones comprise around 0.82% of the sample.

About this clonotype itself: The target of this receptor is not known. Per-nucleotide qualities are absent, and no much larger clonotype sits a single base away.

V and J are truncated by 5 bases and 3 bases respectively, leaving an intervening sequence of 16 bases. CDR1 and CDR2, per the germline V gene (reference sequence), are SGHAT and FQDESV. From cysteine to phenylalanine, the CDR3 is 15 amino acids long. Left in the record is the CDR3 DNA by itself, 45 bases read in frame from the first base. The TCR sequence derives from a human donor with aplastic anemia. The receptor chain draws on TRBV11-1 and TRBJ1-2; no D gene call is confident. Sequencing input: sorted CD4+, CD8+, or CD8+CD57+ T cells (not recorded which) from PBMCs. This receptor has the CDR3 CASSPMKGKDYGYTF. The DNA sequence is given as TGTGCCAGCAGCCCCATGAAGGGAAAGGACTATGGCTACACCTTC.